This T cell receptor (beta chain) stems from a study of OX40 agonist ivuxolimab in advanced cancers. About the study: An agonistic human IgG2 monoclonal antibody against OX40 (CD134) was given. Checkpoint inhibitors had been given previously to under 50% of patients.

V was trimmed by 2 bases and J by 5 bases, leaving 9 bases between them. Germline V lookup: CDR1 SEHNR, CDR2 FQNEAQ (reference sequence). The CDR3 is made up of 14 amino acids. Libraries were prepared by immunoSEQ multiplex PCR; TCRdb keeps only in-frame clonotypes and omits some of them. The table lists about 79,000 clones, 85% to 95% of them singletons. J is TRBJ1-4 and V is TRBV7-9; the D is unclear. The TCR originated in an adult with an advanced solid tumor such as melanoma, head and neck, liver or kidney cancer. Sequencing used CD4+ or CD8+ T cells sorted from blood, obtained in a trial of the OX40 agonist ivuxolimab. CDR3 in DNA: TGTGCCAGCAGCTTACTTGGCCTGAATGAAAAACTGTTTTTT. It encodes CASSLLGLNEKLFF.